This TCR beta chain was captured in a study of blood T cell repertoires in COVID-19. V dropped 6 bases and J dropped 4; count of bases not matched to a gene: 1. This CDR3 has 14 residues. Germline CDR1 reads MNHEY; CDR2 reads SVGAGI. Generated by immunoSEQ multiplex PCR, the TCRdb table keeps only in-frame clones and is missing some. The sample yields about 33,000 clones, roughly 88% seen once. The sample consisted of peripheral blood. The origin of this receptor is a human donor in a cohort sampled during active COVID-19. The V call is TRBV6-5, the J call TRBJ2-3, with 13 nucleotides matching TRBD2. The CDR3 bases are TGTGCCAGCAGACTAGCGGGGGGGCCAGATACGCAGTATTTT. As protein: CASRLAGGPDTQYF.